The rows below give T cell receptor beta chains drawn from one sample of a study of blood T cell repertoires in COVID-19. Repertoires were generated with immunoSEQ multiplex PCR, while TCRdb's copy carries only in-frame clones and drops some. This sample has 120,000 to 150,000 clones, with roughly four fifths found just once. Sequenced material: peripheral blood. The receptor set was obtained from a human donor with acute or convalescent COVID-19. The donor label of this sample is uncertain. The CDR3 runs from the conserved cysteine through the conserved F or W. Fields, in order: clone size, D gene, J gene, V gene, CDR3 protein, CDR3 DNA. The D gene is left open where the match is weak. Size is stated for part of the rows, as once, few or many counts, or as a class when the clone is expanded.

abundance: .
d_gene: .
j_gene: TRBJ1-1
v_gene: TRBV18
CDR3aa: CASSRARGNTEAFF
CDR3nt: TGTGCCAGCTCACGCGCCAGGGGGAACACTGAAGCTTTCTTT

abundance: .
d_gene: .
j_gene: TRBJ2-1
v_gene: TRBV10-3
CDR3aa: CAISGMKASRGSYNEQFF
CDR3nt: TGTGCCATCAGTGGGATGAAGGCTAGCAGGGGCTCCTACAATGAGCAGTTCTTC

abundance: .
d_gene: .
j_gene: TRBJ1-1
v_gene: TRBV9
CDR3aa: CASSPQRGRGSGNTEAFF
CDR3nt: TGTGCCAGCAGCCCTCAACGCGGGCGGGGGAGCGGGAACACTGAAGCTTTCTTT

abundance: .
d_gene: .
j_gene: TRBJ1-5
v_gene: TRBV2
CDR3aa: CASTLQGPQEYNQPQHF
CDR3nt: TGTGCCAGCACCTTACAGGGCCCTCAGGAATACAATCAGCCCCAGCATTTT

abundance: .
d_gene: TRBD2
j_gene: TRBJ2-3
v_gene: TRBV19
CDR3aa: CASSEVVIAGSTDTQYF
CDR3nt: TGTGCCAGTAGTGAAGTTGTGATAGCGGGGAGCACAGATACGCAGTATTTT

abundance: .
d_gene: .
j_gene: TRBJ1-5
v_gene: TRBV10-3
CDR3aa: CAISELGLAMNQPQHF
CDR3nt: TGTGCCATCAGTGAATTGGGACTCGCAATGAATCAGCCCCAGCATTTT

abundance: .
d_gene: .
j_gene: TRBJ1-2
v_gene: TRBV5-5
CDR3aa: CASSAGDLDGYTF
CDR3nt: TGTGCCAGCAGCGCGGGCGATTTGGATGGCTACACCTTC

abundance: few
d_gene: .
j_gene: TRBJ1-4
v_gene: TRBV10-3
CDR3aa: CAISRNTNEKLFF
CDR3nt: TGTGCCATCAGTCGAAACACCAATGAAAAACTGTTTTTT

abundance: .
d_gene: .
j_gene: TRBJ2-5
v_gene: TRBV27
CDR3aa: CASSLNGETQYF
CDR3nt: TGTGCCAGCAGTTTAAATGGCGAGACCCAGTACTTC

abundance: once
d_gene: .
j_gene: TRBJ1-2
v_gene: TRBV12-5
CDR3aa: CASGLTPNYGYTF
CDR3nt: TGTGCTAGTGGCCTGACACCAAACTATGGCTACACCTTC

abundance: .
d_gene: .
j_gene: TRBJ1-6
v_gene: TRBV27
CDR3aa: CASSLGAGASNSPLHF
CDR3nt: TGTGCCAGCAGTTTAGGGGCGGGGGCTAGCAATTCACCCCTCCACTTT

abundance: once
d_gene: .
j_gene: TRBJ1-2
v_gene: TRBV2
CDR3aa: CASSQENYGYTF
CDR3nt: TGTGCCAGCTCCCAGGAAAACTATGGCTACACCTTC

abundance: few
d_gene: TRBD1
j_gene: TRBJ1-4
v_gene: TRBV4-1
CDR3aa: CASSRKTGNEKLFF
CDR3nt: TGCGCCAGCAGTCGTAAGACAGGGAATGAAAAACTGTTTTTT

abundance: .
d_gene: .
j_gene: TRBJ2-7
v_gene: TRBV11-3
CDR3aa: CASSSSKGPYEQYF
CDR3nt: TGTGCCAGCAGCTCCTCCAAGGGGCCCTACGAGCAGTACTTC

abundance: .
d_gene: .
j_gene: TRBJ1-2
v_gene: TRBV6-2/TRBV6-3
CDR3aa: CASSIWSYGYTF
CDR3nt: TGTGCCAGCAGCATTTGGAGCTATGGCTACACCTTC

abundance: .
d_gene: TRBD2
j_gene: TRBJ2-1
v_gene: TRBV18
CDR3aa: CASSPGDSGAGVHNEQFF
CDR3nt: TGTGCCAGCTCACCGGGGGATAGCGGGGCCGGGGTCCACAATGAGCAGTTCTTC

abundance: .
d_gene: .
j_gene: TRBJ1-6
v_gene: TRBV19
CDR3aa: CASSRHLFWDSPLHF
CDR3nt: TGTGCCAGTAGTAGACATCTCTTCTGGGATTCACCCCTCCACTTT

abundance: .
d_gene: .
j_gene: TRBJ1-2
v_gene: TRBV19
CDR3aa: CASSIYQVFKANYGYTF
CDR3nt: TGTGCCAGTAGTATCTATCAGGTCTTTAAAGCTAACTATGGCTACACCTTC

abundance: .
d_gene: .
j_gene: TRBJ2-4
v_gene: TRBV27
CDR3aa: CASSSWTAGGTKNIQYF
CDR3nt: TGTGCCAGCAGTTCTTGGACAGCCGGGGGGACCAAAAACATTCAGTACTTC

abundance: .
d_gene: .
j_gene: TRBJ1-5
v_gene: TRBV29-1
CDR3aa: CSVGGGNQPQHF
CDR3nt: TGCAGCGTTGGGGGAGGCAATCAGCCCCAGCATTTT

abundance: .
d_gene: .
j_gene: TRBJ1-5
v_gene: TRBV4-2
CDR3aa: CASSQGRGYQPQHF
CDR3nt: TGTGCCAGCAGCCAAGGCAGGGGATACCAGCCCCAGCATTTT

abundance: .
d_gene: .
j_gene: TRBJ1-1
v_gene: TRBV6-4
CDR3aa: CASIGLARTEAFF
CDR3nt: TGTGCCAGCATTGGGCTGGCACGCACTGAAGCTTTCTTT

abundance: .
d_gene: TRBD1
j_gene: TRBJ1-1
v_gene: TRBV11-1
CDR3aa: CASSRQGNTEAFF
CDR3nt: TGTGCCAGCAGCCGACAGGGGAACACTGAAGCTTTCTTT